A single sample is the source of the 22 T cell receptor beta chains below, sequenced in a study of beta chain features in type 1 diabetes. Study findings and constraints: In all four CD4+ subsets, TCRB CDR3 length was significantly, moderately reduced in type 1 diabetes.

Since all of the isolated RNA was reverse transcribed, expressed TCRB transcripts were what got sequenced. Clones were sequenced by immunoSEQ multiplex PCR, and TCRdb holds only the in-frame ones, with some missing. The sample records around 310,000 clones, about 13% being singletons. These receptors have no identified antigens. The sequencing sample was made of naive CD4+ T cells from blood. Receptor source: a woman aged 18-29 years with type 1 diabetes.

This clone appeared a few times. The J gene is TRBJ2-6, the V gene TRBV28, with TRBD1 identical over 7 bases. This CDR3 is 16 amino acids long. Trimming removed 6 bases from V and 4 bases from J; junction bases left unmatched: 9. CDR1 and CDR2 from the germline V gene are MDHEN and SYDVKM. CDR3 amino acids: CASRRQGLPGANVLTF. Written as DNA, the CDR3 is TGTGCCAGCAGGCGACAGGGTTTGCCCGGGGCCAACGTCCTGACTTTC.

This chain connects TRBV18 to TRBJ2-7; 11 nucleotides match TRBD1. The CDR3 has 17 residues. Germline loops: CDR1 KGHSH, CDR2 LQKENI. Losses at the gene ends were 1 base for V and 4 bases for J; bases not matched to a gene: 9. In DNA, the CDR3 is TGTGCCAGCTCACCACGGCAACCCGGGACAGGGGGATACGAGCAGTACGTC. It codes for CASSPRQPGTGGYEQYV.

This clone has just a few counts. The J gene is TRBJ1-2, the V gene TRBV2, with D unresolved. CDR1 is SNHLY, CDR2 FYNNEI, per germline. CDR3 size: 12 residues. Trimming left V 3 bases short and J 8 bases short, with 10 bases between. The CDR3 region is CASSDATKGYTF. The CDR3 bases are TGTGCCAGCAGTGATGCGACAAAAGGCTACACCTTC.

This chain joins TRBV28 and TRBJ2-3; D may be TRBD1 (5 bases). CDR3 size: 14 residues. The V end lost 6 bases, the J end lost 6 bases, and 16 bases lay between the germline ends. From germline, CDR1 is MDHEN and CDR2 SYDVKM. The CDR3 loop reads CASSTRLDTDTQYF. CDR3 in DNA: TGTGCCAGCAGCACGAGACTGGACACGGATACGCAGTATTTT.

The genes are TRBV9 and TRBJ1-2; D may be TRBD1 (5 bases). Germline CDR1 and CDR2: SGDLS and YYNGEE. This CDR3 comprises 15 residues. V lost 0 bases to trimming and J lost 13 bases, with 22 bases between them. The CDR3 reads CASSVAASGDSSGTF. CDR3 in DNA: TGTGCCAGCAGCGTAGCGGCGAGTGGAGACAGTTCGGGCACCTTC.

In its sample, this clone was seen a few times. The chain has TRBV6-4 and TRBJ2-2; weak D call: TRBD2 (5 bases). Germline loops: CDR1 MRHNA, CDR2 SNTAGT. V was trimmed by 0 bases and J by 4 bases, leaving 9 bases between them. The CDR3 covers 15 residues. For the CDR3, the DNA is TGTGCCAGCAGTGACTCGAGTGCGGGCACCGGGGAGCTGTTTTTT. This sequence encodes CASSDSSAGTGELFF.

This clone was seen more than once but under ten times. The V gene is TRBV28, the J gene TRBJ1-2; a possible D gene is TRBD1 (6 bases). V lost 6 bases to trimming and J lost 6 bases, with 14 bases between them. The V gene's germline CDR1 is MDHEN and CDR2 SYDVKM. The CDR3 sequence is 13 residues long. For the CDR3, the DNA is TGTGCCAGCAGAATCGGACAGACAGATGGCTACACCTTC. This gives the protein CASRIGQTDGYTF.

The count of this clone is one. V usage is TRBV18 and J usage is TRBJ1-5, with 7 bases that match TRBD1. CDR1 and CDR2 from the germline V gene are KGHSH and LQKENI. The V gene end was trimmed by 2 bases and the J gene end by 4 bases; junction bases not matched to a gene: 5. The CDR3 is 15 residues long. The CDR3 loop reads CASSPETGRNQPQHF. As DNA, the CDR3 is TGTGCCAGCTCACCAGAGACAGGGCGAAATCAGCCCCAGCATTTT. Looking up the rest from reference TRBV18 and TRBJ1-5 gives the full variable domain: NAGVMQNPRHLVRRRGQEARLRCSPMKGHSHVYWYRQLPEEGLKFMVYLQKENIIDESGMPKERFSAEFPKEGPSILRIQQVVRGDSAAYFCASSPETGRNQPQHFGDGTRLSIL.

The V call is TRBV18, the J call TRBJ2-6; the D gene is possibly TRBD1 (6 bases). This CDR3 contains 15 residues. The germline CDR1 and CDR2 sequences are KGHSH and LQKENI. V lost 5 bases and J 1 base, leaving 9 bases between the germline ends. The CDR3 nucleotides read TGTGCCAGCTCATACAGGGATTCTGGGGCCAACGTCCTGACTTTC. Translating it yields CASSYRDSGANVLTF. The whole variable domain, remainder taken from reference TRBV18 and TRBJ2-6, is NAGVMQNPRHLVRRRGQEARLRCSPMKGHSHVYWYRQLPEEGLKFMVYLQKENIIDESGMPKERFSAEFPKEGPSILRIQQVVRGDSAAYFCASSYRDSGANVLTFGAGSRLTVL.

The chain is built from TRBV7-8 and TRBJ2-7; the match to TRBD1 covers 9 bases. Germline values: CDR1 SGHVS, CDR2 FQNEAQ. V shed 5 bases and J 3 bases; nucleotides not matched to a gene: 8. This CDR3 has 15 amino acids. CDR3 in DNA: TGTGCCAGCAGCGCACGGACAGGGGCTAGCTACGAGCAGTACTTC. This encodes CASSARTGASYEQYF.

This clone appeared a few times. This chain links TRBV18 with TRBJ1-5, with 10 bases lining up with TRBD1. Germline CDR1 is KGHSH and CDR2 is LQKENI. The CDR3 sequence is 16 residues long. Trimming cost V 3 bases and J 7 bases; bases outside gene matches: 9. CDR3 sequence reads: CASSPSGTGVLQPQHF. Here the CDR3 DNA reads TGTGCCAGCTCACCTTCCGGGACAGGGGTTTTGCAGCCCCAGCATTTT.

This clone was picked up a small number of times. The chain employs TRBV11-2 and TRBJ2-7; 7 bases fit TRBD1. The CDR3 has 14 residues. Germline lookup yields CDR1 SGHAT and CDR2 FQNNGV. J was trimmed by 6 bases and V by 4 bases; bases with no gene match: 9. The DNA of the CDR3 is TGTGCCAGCAGCTCCTTGACAGGGAGACGCGAGCAGTACGTC. Protein sequence: CASSSLTGRREQYV.

This clone was detected a few times. The V gene is TRBV7-2, the J gene TRBJ1-1; 8 nucleotides align to TRBD1. This CDR3 has 14 amino acids. CDR1 is SGHTA, CDR2 FQGNSA, per germline. The J segment lost 1 base and the V segment lost 3 bases, leaving 1 base of the junction unmatched. The CDR3 protein is CASSLTGANTEAFF. The CDR3 DNA sequence: TGTGCCAGCAGCTTGACAGGGGCGAACACTGAAGCTTTCTTT.

V usage is TRBV7-3 and J usage is TRBJ2-1, with 7 bases lining up with TRBD2. V lost 5 bases to trimming and J lost 12 bases; unmatched junction nucleotides: 7. The CDR3 consists of 12 residues. The germline V gene encodes CDR1 SGHTA and CDR2 FQGTGA. CDR3 nucleotides: TGTGCCAGCAGCCCGAGTAGCGGGCCGCAGTTCTTC. As protein: CASSPSSGPQFF.

This clone has more than one count but fewer than ten. The chain carries TRBV7-8 and TRBJ1-1; D is unclear. Trimming took 1 base from V and 7 from J, leaving 10 bases between them. CDR1 and CDR2 from the germline V gene are SGHVS and FQNEAQ. CDR3 size: 13 residues. CDR3 coding DNA: TGTGCCAGCAGCTTAGTAGGTTACAGTGAAGCTTTCTTT. Translated: CASSLVGYSEAFF.

A note on this clone: At one end the junction does not follow the germline gene, possibly because of a read error. V is TRBV30 and J is TRBJ2-5; 7 positions agree with TRBD2. This CDR3 comprises 12 residues. In germline, CDR1 is GTSNPN, CDR2 SVGIG (reference sequence). CDR3 DNA sequence: TGTGCCCGGAGCGGGAACCAAGAGACCCAGTACTTC. It is translated as CARSGNQETQYF.

The table lists this clone with a few counts. This rearrangement joins TRBV7-6 to TRBJ2-7; TRBD1 is a possible D gene (5 bases). V lost 4 bases, J lost 4 bases, and 11 bases lay in between. This CDR3 contains 13 residues. Germline CDR1 SGHVS, CDR2 FNYEAQ. The CDR3, as DNA: TGTGCCAGCAGCTCCAGGGTTTTTTACGAGCAGTACTTC. Protein: CASSSRVFYEQYF.

The sample holds a few counts of this clone. The chain recombines TRBV30 with TRBJ1-5, with TRBD1 matching 8 bases. After removal of 5 bases from V and 1 base from J, the junction contained 4 bases not matched to a gene. The CDR3 length is 14 residues. From germline, CDR1 is GTSNPN and CDR2 SVGIG (reference sequence). CDR3: CAWQQGGSNQPQHF. DNA for the CDR3: TGTGCCTGGCAACAGGGGGGAAGCAATCAGCCCCAGCATTTT. Complete variable domain (other parts from reference TRBV30 and TRBJ1-5): SQTIHQWPATLVQPVGSPLSLECTVEGTSNPNLYWYRQAAGRGLQLLFYSVGIGQISSEVPQNLSASRPQDRQFILSSKKLLLSDSGFYLCAWQQGGSNQPQHFGDGTRLSIL.

The chain employs TRBV28 and TRBJ2-7; maybe TRBD2 (5 bases). The CDR3 spans 15 residues. Trimming stripped 6 bases from V and 3 bases from J, with 18 bases between. The germline CDR1 and CDR2 sequences are MDHEN and SYDVKM. CDR3 region: CASSYPGLGDYEQYF. The CDR3 DNA reads TGTGCCAGCAGCTATCCTGGACTGGGAGACTACGAGCAGTACTTC.

This clone was recorded a few times. V usage is TRBV28 and J usage is TRBJ2-7; TRBD2 is a possible D gene (6 bases). In germline, CDR1 is MDHEN, CDR2 SYDVKM. V gave up 7 bases and J gave up 2 bases, with 12 bases separating them. The CDR3 has 13 residues. CDR3 nucleotides: TGTGCCAGCACCATTAGCGGCCCCTACGAGCAGTACTTC. It translates to CASTISGPYEQYF.

The chain links TRBV7-3 to TRBJ2-6, with 9 bases that match TRBD1. Germline values: CDR1 SGHTA, CDR2 FQGTGA. V shed 6 bases, J shed 2 bases, and the junction held 11 bases outside the gene matches. The CDR3 totals 18 residues. The CDR3 coding sequence is TGTGCCAGCAGGGCCCAAGGGACAGGGAATGCTGGGGCCAACGTCCTGACTTTC. Translation gives CASRAQGTGNAGANVLTF.

The V gene is TRBV27, the J gene TRBJ1-1, with D possibly being TRBD1 (5 bases). The CDR3 loop spans 14 amino acids. The germline V gene has CDR1 MNHEY and CDR2 SMNVEV (reference sequence). Trimming removed 8 bases at V and 3 bases at J, with 16 bases between. This CDR3 reads CASGVRLGDTEAFF. DNA of the CDR3: TGTGCCAGCGGCGTACGTCTAGGGGACACTGAAGCTTTCTTT.